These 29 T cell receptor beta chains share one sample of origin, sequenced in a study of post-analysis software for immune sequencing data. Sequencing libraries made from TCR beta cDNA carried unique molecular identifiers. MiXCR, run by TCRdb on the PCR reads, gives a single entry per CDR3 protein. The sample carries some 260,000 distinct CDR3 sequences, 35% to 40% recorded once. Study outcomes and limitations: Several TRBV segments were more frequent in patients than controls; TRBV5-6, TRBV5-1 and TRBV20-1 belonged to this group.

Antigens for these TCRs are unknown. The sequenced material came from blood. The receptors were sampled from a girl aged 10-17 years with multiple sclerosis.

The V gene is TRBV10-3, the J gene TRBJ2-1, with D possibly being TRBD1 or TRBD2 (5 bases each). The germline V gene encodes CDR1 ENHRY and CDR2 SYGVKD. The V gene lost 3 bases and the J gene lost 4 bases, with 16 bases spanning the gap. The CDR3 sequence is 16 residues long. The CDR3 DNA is TGTGCCATCAGTGACTCCGGGGCACCAAGGTACAATGAGCAGTTCTTC. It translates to CAISDSGAPRYNEQFF.

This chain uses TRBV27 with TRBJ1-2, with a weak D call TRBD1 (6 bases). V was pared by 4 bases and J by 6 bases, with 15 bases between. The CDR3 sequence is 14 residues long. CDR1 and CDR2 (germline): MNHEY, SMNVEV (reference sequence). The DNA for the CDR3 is TGTGCCAGCAGTTGGGGGCAGGGGCGTAATGGCTACACCTTC. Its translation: CASSWGQGRNGYTF.

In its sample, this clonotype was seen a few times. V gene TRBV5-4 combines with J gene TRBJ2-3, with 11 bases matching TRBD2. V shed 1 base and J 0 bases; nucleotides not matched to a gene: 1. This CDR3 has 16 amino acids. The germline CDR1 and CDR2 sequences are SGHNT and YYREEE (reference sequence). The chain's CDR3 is CASSLRLAGSTDTQYF. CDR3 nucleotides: TGTGCCAGCAGCTTGAGACTAGCGGGAAGCACAGATACGCAGTATTTT.

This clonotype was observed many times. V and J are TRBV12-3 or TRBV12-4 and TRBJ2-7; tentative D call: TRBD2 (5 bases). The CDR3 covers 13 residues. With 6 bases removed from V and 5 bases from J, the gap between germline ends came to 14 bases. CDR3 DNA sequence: TGTGCCAGCAGAAGTCGGGGAACGGACGAGCAGTACTTC. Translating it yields CASRSRGTDEQYF.

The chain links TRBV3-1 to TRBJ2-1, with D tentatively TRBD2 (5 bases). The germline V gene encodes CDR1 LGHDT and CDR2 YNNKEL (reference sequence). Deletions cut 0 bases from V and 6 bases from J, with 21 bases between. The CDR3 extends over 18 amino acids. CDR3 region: CASSQEVRTHRWGNEQFF. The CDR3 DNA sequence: TGTGCCAGCAGCCAAGAGGTGCGGACTCATCGGTGGGGCAATGAGCAGTTCTTC.

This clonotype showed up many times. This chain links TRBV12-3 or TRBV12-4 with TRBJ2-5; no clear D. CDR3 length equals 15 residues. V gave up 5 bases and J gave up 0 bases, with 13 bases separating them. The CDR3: CASSGVLRNQETQYF. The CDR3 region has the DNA TGTGCCAGCAGTGGGGTCTTGCGAAACCAAGAGACCCAGTACTTC.

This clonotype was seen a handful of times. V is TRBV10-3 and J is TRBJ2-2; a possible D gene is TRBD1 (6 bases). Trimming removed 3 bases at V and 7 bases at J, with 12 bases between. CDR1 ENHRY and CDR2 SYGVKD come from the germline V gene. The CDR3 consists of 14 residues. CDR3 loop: CAISDLTGFGELFF. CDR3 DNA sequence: TGTGCCATCAGTGATCTGACAGGCTTCGGGGAGCTGTTTTTT.

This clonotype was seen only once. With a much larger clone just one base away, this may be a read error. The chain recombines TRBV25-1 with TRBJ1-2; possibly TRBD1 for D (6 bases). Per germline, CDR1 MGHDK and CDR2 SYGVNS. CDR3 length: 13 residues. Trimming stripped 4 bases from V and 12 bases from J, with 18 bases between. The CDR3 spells CASSALGGGGDTF. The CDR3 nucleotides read TGTGCCAGCAGTGCCTTAGGGGGAGGAGGCGACACCTTC.

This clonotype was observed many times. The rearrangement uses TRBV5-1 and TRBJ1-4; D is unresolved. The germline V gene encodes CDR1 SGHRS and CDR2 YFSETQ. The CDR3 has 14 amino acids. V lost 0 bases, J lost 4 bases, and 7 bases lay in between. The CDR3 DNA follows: TGCGCCAGCAGCTTGGCCACGGGTAATGAAAAACTGTTTTTT. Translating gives CASSLATGNEKLFF.

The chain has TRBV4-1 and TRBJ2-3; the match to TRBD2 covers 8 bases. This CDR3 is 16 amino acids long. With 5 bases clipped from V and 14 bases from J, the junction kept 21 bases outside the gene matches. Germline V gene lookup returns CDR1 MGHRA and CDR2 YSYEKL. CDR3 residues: CASSATGGPGTGELYF. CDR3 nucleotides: TGCGCCAGCAGCGCCACGGGGGGGCCGGGCACCGGGGAGCTGTATTTT.

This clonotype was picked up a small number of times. This CDR3 is CATYGGTGELFF. The DNA of the CDR3 is TGTGCCACGTACGGTGGCACCGGGGAGCTGTTTTTT. V gene TRBV19 combines with J gene TRBJ2-2; D uncertain. V shed 10 bases and J shed 4 bases, with 10 bases lying between them. This CDR3 contains 12 residues. Germline CDR1 reads LNHDA; CDR2 reads SQIVND (reference sequence).

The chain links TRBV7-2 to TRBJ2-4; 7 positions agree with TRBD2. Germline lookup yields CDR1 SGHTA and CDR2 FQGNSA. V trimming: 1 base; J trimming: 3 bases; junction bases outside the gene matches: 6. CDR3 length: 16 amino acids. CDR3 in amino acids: CASSLGEGPRKNIQYF. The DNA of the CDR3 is TGTGCCAGCAGCTTAGGGGAGGGGCCCCGCAAAAACATTCAGTACTTC.

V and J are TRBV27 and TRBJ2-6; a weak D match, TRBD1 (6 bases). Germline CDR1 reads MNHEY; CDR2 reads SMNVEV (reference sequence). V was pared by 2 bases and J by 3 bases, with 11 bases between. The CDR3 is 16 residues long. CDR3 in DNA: TGTGCCAGCAGTTTAGCAACAGGGTATGGGGCCAACGTCCTGACTTTC. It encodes CASSLATGYGANVLTF.

In nucleotides, the CDR3 is TGTGCCAGCAGCTGGGACTCCCAGGGCACAGATACGCAGTATTTT. This gives the protein CASSWDSQGTDTQYF. The chain uses TRBV7-9 and TRBJ2-3; tentative D call: TRBD2 (6 bases). Germline V CDR1 and CDR2: SEHNR, FQNEAQ (reference sequence). V lost 4 bases to trimming and J lost 1 base, with 12 bases between them. This CDR3 is built from 15 residues.

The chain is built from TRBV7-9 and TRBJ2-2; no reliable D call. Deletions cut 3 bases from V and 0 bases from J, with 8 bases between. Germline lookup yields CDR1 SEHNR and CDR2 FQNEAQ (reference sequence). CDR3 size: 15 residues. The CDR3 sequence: CASSFLRSNTGELFF. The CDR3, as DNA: TGTGCCAGCAGCTTCCTAAGATCGAACACCGGGGAGCTGTTTTTT.

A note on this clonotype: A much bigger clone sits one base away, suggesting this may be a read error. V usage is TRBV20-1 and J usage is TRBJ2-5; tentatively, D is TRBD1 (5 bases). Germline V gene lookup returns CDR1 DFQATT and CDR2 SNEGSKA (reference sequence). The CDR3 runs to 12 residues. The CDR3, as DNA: TGCAGGGCTAGTCCAGGGATACAGACCCAGTACTTC. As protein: CRASPGIQTQYF.

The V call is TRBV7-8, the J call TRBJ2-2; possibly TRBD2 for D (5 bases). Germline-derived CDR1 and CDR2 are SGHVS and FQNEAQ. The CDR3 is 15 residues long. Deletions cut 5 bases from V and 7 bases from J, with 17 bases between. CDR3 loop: CASSPRRLVIGELFF. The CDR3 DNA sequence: TGTGCCAGCAGCCCGCGGAGGTTGGTTATCGGGGAGCTGTTTTTT.

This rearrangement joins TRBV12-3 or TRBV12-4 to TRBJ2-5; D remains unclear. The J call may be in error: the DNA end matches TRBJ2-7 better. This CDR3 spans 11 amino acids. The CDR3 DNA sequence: TGTGCCAGCAGTTTTCTCTACGAGCAGTACTTC. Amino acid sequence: CASSFLYEQYF.

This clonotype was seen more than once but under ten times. The CDR3 DNA reads as TGCGCCAGCAGCCGCGGGACAGGTGGAAACACCATATATTTT. This sequence encodes CASSRGTGGNTIYF. The chain is built from TRBV4-3 and TRBJ1-3; 8 bases match TRBD1. Germline values: CDR1 LGHNA, CDR2 YSLEER. V was pared by 4 bases and J by 3 bases, with 2 bases of the junction left unmatched. The CDR3 consists of 14 residues.

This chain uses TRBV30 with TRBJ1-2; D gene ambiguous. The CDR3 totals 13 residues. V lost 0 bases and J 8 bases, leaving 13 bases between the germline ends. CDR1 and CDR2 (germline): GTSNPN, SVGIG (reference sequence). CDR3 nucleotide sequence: TGTGCCTGGAGTGTAAAGGCCGGAGCGGGCTACACCTTC. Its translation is CAWSVKAGAGYTF.

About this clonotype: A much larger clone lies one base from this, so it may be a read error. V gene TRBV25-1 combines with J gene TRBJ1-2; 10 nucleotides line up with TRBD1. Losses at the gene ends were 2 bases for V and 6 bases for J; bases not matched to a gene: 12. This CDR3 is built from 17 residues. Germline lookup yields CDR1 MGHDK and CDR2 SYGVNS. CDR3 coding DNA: TGTGCCAGCAGTGAACAATCCGGGACAGGGGACTTCCATGGCTACACCTTC. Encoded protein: CASSEQSGTGDFHGYTF.

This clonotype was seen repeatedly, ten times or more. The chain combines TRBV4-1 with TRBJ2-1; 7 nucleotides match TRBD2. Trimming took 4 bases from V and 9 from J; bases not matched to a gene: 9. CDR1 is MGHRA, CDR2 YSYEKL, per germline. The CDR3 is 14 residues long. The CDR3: CASSLGGVDGEQFF. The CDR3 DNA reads TGCGCCAGCAGCCTGGGGGGGGTCGACGGTGAGCAGTTCTTC.

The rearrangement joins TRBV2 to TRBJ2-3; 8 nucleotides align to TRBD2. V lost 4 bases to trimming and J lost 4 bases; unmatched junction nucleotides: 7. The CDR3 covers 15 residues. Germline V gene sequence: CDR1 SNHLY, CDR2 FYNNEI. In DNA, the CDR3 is TGTGCCAGCAGTGGTGGCGGGGGGCCTCCAGATACGCAGTATTTT. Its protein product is CASSGGGGPPDTQYF.

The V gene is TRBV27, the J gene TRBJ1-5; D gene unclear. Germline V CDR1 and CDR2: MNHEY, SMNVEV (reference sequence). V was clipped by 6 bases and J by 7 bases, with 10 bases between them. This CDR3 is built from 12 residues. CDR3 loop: CASRTLNQPQHF. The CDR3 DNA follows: TGTGCCAGCAGGACCTTGAACCAGCCCCAGCATTTT.

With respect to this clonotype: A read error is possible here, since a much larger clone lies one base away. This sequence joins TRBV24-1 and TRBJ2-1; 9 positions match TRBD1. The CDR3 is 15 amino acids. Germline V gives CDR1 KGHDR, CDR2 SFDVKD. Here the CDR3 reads CAASEPDRGVNEQFF. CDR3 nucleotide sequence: TGTGCCGCCAGTGAACCGGACAGGGGAGTAAATGAGCAGTTCTTC.

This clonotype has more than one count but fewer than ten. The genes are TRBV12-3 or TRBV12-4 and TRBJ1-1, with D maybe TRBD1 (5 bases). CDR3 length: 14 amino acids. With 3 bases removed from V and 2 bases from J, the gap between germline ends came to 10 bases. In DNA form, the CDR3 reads TGTGCCAGCAGTTTTAGAAGGGGAAACACTGAAGCTTTCTTT. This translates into CASSFRRGNTEAFF.

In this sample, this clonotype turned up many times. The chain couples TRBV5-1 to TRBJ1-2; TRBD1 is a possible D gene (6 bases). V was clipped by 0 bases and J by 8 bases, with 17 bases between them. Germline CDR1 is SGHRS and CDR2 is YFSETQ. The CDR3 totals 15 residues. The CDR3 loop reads CASSLAEAGGGGYTF. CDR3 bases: TGCGCCAGCAGCTTGGCCGAGGCGGGGGGCGGCGGCTACACCTTC.

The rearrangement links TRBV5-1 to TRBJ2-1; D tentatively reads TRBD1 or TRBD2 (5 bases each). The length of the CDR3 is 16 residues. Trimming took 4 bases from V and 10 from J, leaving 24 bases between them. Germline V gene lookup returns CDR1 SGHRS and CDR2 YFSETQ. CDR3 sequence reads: CASSLVPGRDLAEQFF. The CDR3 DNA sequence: TGCGCCAGCAGCCTGGTACCGGGCCGGGACCTCGCGGAGCAGTTCTTC.

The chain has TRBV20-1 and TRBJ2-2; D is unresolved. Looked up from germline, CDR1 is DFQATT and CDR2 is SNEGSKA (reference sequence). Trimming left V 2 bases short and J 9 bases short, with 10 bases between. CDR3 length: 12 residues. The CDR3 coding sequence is TGCAGTGCTAGACTGGAGAAGCGGGAGCTGTTTTTT. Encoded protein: CSARLEKRELFF.